Below, one T cell receptor (beta chain) is given with its context. This sample is part of a study of cytomegalovirus exposure and HLA in healthy donors. CDR3 length: 15 amino acids. The germline V gene has CDR1 SGHRS and CDR2 YFSETQ. J lost 6 bases, V lost 3 bases, and 7 bases had no gene match. Primers for the PCR totalled 60 Vbeta and 13 Jbeta. Sequencing used immunoSEQ multiplex PCR; TCRdb keeps in-frame clones, though not all of them. Its table records 90,000 to 120,000 clones. The TCR originated in a man in his fifties in good health and CMV-seronegative. This rearrangement joins TRBV5-1 to TRBJ2-1, with 9 bases identical to TRBD2. Material for sequencing was PBMCs. This CDR3 reads CASSSFPTSGNEQFF. Written as DNA, the CDR3 is TGCGCCAGCAGCTCGTTTCCGACTAGCGGCAATGAGCAGTTCTTC. Full variable domain (missing parts from reference TRBV5-1 and TRBJ2-1): KAGVTQTPRYLIKTRGQQVTLSCSPISGHRSVSWYQQTPGQGLQFLFEYFSETQRNKGNFPGRFSGRQFSNSRSEMNVSTLELGDSALYLCASSSFPTSGNEQFFGPGTRLTVL.